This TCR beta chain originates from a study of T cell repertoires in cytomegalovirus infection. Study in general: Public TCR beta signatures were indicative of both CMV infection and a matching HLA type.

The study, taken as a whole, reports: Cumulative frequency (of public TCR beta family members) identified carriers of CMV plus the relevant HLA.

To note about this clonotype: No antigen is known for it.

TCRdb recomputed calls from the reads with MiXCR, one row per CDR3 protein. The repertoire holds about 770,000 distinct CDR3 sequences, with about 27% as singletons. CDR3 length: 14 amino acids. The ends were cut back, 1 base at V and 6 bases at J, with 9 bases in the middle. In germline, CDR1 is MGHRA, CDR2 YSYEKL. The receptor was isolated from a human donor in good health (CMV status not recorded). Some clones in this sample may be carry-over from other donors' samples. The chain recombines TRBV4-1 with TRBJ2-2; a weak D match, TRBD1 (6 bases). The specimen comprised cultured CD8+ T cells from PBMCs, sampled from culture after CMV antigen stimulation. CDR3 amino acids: CASSQGEGAGELFF. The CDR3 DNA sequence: TGCGCCAGCAGCCAAGGAGAGGGGGCCGGGGAGCTGTTTTTT.